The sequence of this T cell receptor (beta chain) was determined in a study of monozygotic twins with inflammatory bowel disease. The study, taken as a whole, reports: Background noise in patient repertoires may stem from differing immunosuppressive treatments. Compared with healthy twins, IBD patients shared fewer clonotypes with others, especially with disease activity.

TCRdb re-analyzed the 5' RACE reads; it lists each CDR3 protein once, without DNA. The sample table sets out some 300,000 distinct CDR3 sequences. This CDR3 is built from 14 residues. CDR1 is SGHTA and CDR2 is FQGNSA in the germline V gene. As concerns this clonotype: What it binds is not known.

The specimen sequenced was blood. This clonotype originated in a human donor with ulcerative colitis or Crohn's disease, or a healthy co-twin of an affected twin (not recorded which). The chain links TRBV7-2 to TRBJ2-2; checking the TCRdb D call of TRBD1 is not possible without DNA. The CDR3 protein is CASTRLWGTGELFF.